One and the same sample provided the 31 T cell receptor beta chains below, sequenced in a study of human T cells and chemical hapten exposure. Regarding time point: pre-sensitization, week 0. Treatment meaning: therapeutic diphenylcyclopropenone sensitization with weekly scalp DPC. TCRdb passed the RACE reads through MiXCR, listing each CDR3 protein once. The sample carries approximately 370,000 distinct CDR3 sequences, roughly 6% recorded once. The sequenced sample was whole blood, obtained in connection with sensitization to the hapten diphenylcyclopropenone (DPC). The receptors originated from a woman aged 18-30 years with alopecia areata. Some clones in this sample may be carry-over from other donors' samples.

The rearrangement uses TRBV28 and TRBJ1-2, with D hard to call. Trimming left V 2 bases short and J 4 bases short, with 8 bases between. The CDR3 consists of 13 residues. Germline V gives CDR1 MDHEN, CDR2 SYDVKM. The CDR3 bases are TGTGCCAGCAGTTTAGGCAAACGCTATGGCTACACCTTC. This gives the protein CASSLGKRYGYTF.

This clonotype was detected ten times or more. J is TRBJ2-5 and V is TRBV21-1; the table's D call, TRBD1, was not checked against the DNA. TRBV21-1 corresponds to a pseudogene. The CDR3 length is 15 residues. In nucleotides, the CDR3 is TGTGCCAGCAGCGAGGGACAGGGGTTTGAAGAGACCCAGTACTTC. Translated, it gives CASSEGQGFEETQYF.

This clonotype came up many times. This chain joins TRBV7-2 and TRBJ2-3; TRBD2 aligns across 10 bases. There are 16 residues in the CDR3. Germline V lookup: CDR1 SGHTA, CDR2 FQGNSA. V shed 5 bases, J shed 1 base, and the junction held 6 bases outside the gene matches. CDR3 nucleotides: TGTGCCAGCAGCCTGAGTACTAGCGGGGGCACAGATACGCAGTATTTT. Translation: CASSLSTSGGTDTQYF.

Ten or more counts support this clonotype. This chain connects TRBV29-1 to TRBJ1-4; D is perhaps TRBD1 (5 bases). The CDR3 is made up of 13 amino acids. V was cut by 5 bases and J by 3 bases, with 10 bases left in between. From germline, CDR1 is SQVTM and CDR2 ANQGSEA. The CDR3 DNA follows: TGCAGCGTTTCCAGGGCACCTAATGAAAAACTGTTTTTT. It translates to CSVSRAPNEKLFF. The full variable domain, completed using reference TRBV29-1 and TRBJ1-4, is SAVISQKPSRDICQRGTSLTIQCQVDSQVTMMFWYRQQPGQSLTLIATANQGSEATYESGFVIDKFPISRPNLTFSTLTVSNMSPEDSSIYLCSVSRAPNEKLFFGSGTQLSVL.

This clonotype was counted at least ten times. This CDR3 reads CASSFGQALTPYEQYF. For the CDR3, the DNA is TGTGCCAGCAGTTTCGGACAGGCCCTGACCCCGTACGAGCAGTACTTC. This chain uses TRBV6-2 or TRBV6-3 with TRBJ2-7; TRBD1 matches 7 bases. This CDR3 comprises 16 residues. The V gene's germline CDR1 is MNHEY and CDR2 SVGEGT. V shed 4 bases, J shed 4 bases, and the junction held 13 bases outside the gene matches.

This clonotype was counted a few times. This sequence joins TRBV19 and TRBJ2-5; 8 nucleotides line up with TRBD1. V lost 6 bases and J lost 4; bases outside the gene matches: 7. CDR3 length: 14 residues. Germline V CDR1 and CDR2: LNHDA, SQIVND (reference sequence). The CDR3 reads CASSKGGQGETQYF. In DNA, the CDR3 is TGTGCCAGTAGCAAGGGTGGACAGGGAGAGACCCAGTACTTC.

This clonotype was observed a few times. V usage is TRBV20-1 and J usage is TRBJ2-1, with 8 positions matching TRBD2. There are 16 residues in the CDR3. V was pared by 3 bases and J by 5 bases, with 12 bases of the junction left unmatched. Germline V gives CDR1 DFQATT, CDR2 SNEGSKA (reference sequence). The CDR3 region has the DNA TGCAGTGCTAGTAAGGCAGGGATTAGCGGGGACAATGAGCAGTTCTTC. Translating gives CSASKAGISGDNEQFF.

This clonotype has more than one count but fewer than ten. In DNA, the CDR3 is TGCGCCAGCTCGGACGTAACCTACGAGCAGTACTTC. Protein sequence: CASSDVTYEQYF. The rearrangement joins TRBV10-2 to TRBJ2-7, with D uncertain. V shed 8 bases and J shed 2 bases, with 10 bases lying between them. Looked up from germline, CDR1 is WSHSY and CDR2 is SAAADI. The length of the CDR3 is 12 residues.

To note about this clonotype: This clone may be a read error of a much larger clone one base away. The genes are TRBV20-1 and TRBJ1-2; D might be TRBD1 (5 bases). The CDR3 has 12 amino acids. The V end was cut by 3 bases, the J end by 6 bases, with 11 bases between. Germline-derived CDR1 and CDR2 are DFQATT and SNEGSKA (reference sequence). Written as DNA, the CDR3 is TGCAGTGCTAGCCTCAGGGAAAATGGCTACACCTTC. Translating it yields CSASLRENGYTF.

This clonotype was observed a few times. The chain recombines TRBV9 with TRBJ1-4; D gene uncertain. Trimming stripped 0 bases from V and 1 base from J, with 4 bases between. CDR3 size: 14 residues. Germline V CDR1 and CDR2: SGDLS, YYNGEE. The chain's CDR3 is CASSVGGTNEKLFF. As DNA, the CDR3 is TGTGCCAGCAGCGTAGGAGGAACTAATGAAAAACTGTTTTTT.

This clonotype was seen many times. V is TRBV7-3 and J is TRBJ1-1; D unclear. V was cut by 1 base and J by 7 bases, with 16 bases left in between. Germline CDR1 is SGHTA and CDR2 is FQGTGA. This CDR3 has 15 residues. This chain's CDR3 is CASSLRGGNAYEAFF. The DNA of the CDR3 is TGTGCCAGCAGCTTAAGGGGTGGCAACGCCTATGAAGCTTTCTTT.

This clonotype showed up just a few times. The V and J genes are TRBV20-1 and TRBJ2-5, with D hard to call. This CDR3 is built from 13 residues. Germline CDR1 and CDR2: DFQATT and SNEGSKA (reference sequence). The ends were cut back, 1 base at V and 2 bases at J, with 8 bases in the middle. Here the CDR3 DNA reads TGCAGTGCTAGAGGTCTATTTCAAGAGACCCAGTACTTC. Translation gives CSARGLFQETQYF.

The chain couples TRBV6-2 or TRBV6-3 to TRBJ1-1, with a tentative D call TRBD1 (6 bases). Germline loops: CDR1 MNHEY, CDR2 SVGEGT. V was trimmed by 0 bases and J by 0 bases, leaving 23 bases between them. This CDR3 is built from 20 residues. The CDR3 sequence: CASSYSQAVVAWDMNTEAFF. CDR3 bases: TGTGCCAGCAGTTACTCGCAGGCGGTGGTGGCATGGGACATGAACACTGAAGCTTTCTTT.

V and J are TRBV3-1 and TRBJ2-4; D may be TRBD1 (7 bases). This CDR3 has 16 amino acids. Germline CDR1 reads LGHDT; CDR2 reads YNNKEL (reference sequence). The ends were cut back, 4 bases at V and 7 bases at J, with 20 bases in the middle. The CDR3 is CASSRRGHWRGNIQYF. Here the CDR3 DNA reads TGTGCCAGCAGCCGAAGGGGGCACTGGAGGGGCAACATTCAGTACTTC. Together with reference TRBV3-1 and TRBJ2-4, the CDR3 gives the full variable domain: DTAVSQTPKYLVTQMGNDKSIKCEQNLGHDTMYWYKQDSKKFLKIMFSYNNKELIINETVPNRFSPKSPDKAHLNLHINSLELGDSAVYFCASSRRGHWRGNIQYFGAGTRLSVL.

There are many counts of this clonotype. CDR3 protein: CASSFGIRSEAFF. The CDR3 DNA follows: TGTGCCAGCAGTTTCGGGATCCGAAGTGAAGCTTTCTTT. J is TRBJ1-1 and V is TRBV6-2 or TRBV6-3, with no clear D. This CDR3 is 13 amino acids long. Germline values: CDR1 MNHEY, CDR2 SVGEGT. V dropped 4 bases and J dropped 7 bases, with 13 bases sitting between them.

This clonotype was counted between two and nine times. The genes are TRBV5-1 and TRBJ2-2; weak D call: TRBD1 (6 bases). The CDR3 covers 15 residues. Trimming left V 1 base short and J 5 bases short, with 12 bases between. Germline CDR1 reads SGHRS; CDR2 reads YFSETQ. The CDR3 DNA reads TGCGCCAGCAGCTTGCGCGGCACAGGGACCGGGGAGCTGTTTTTT. As protein: CASSLRGTGTGELFF.

This clonotype has at least ten counts. The chain joins TRBV18 to TRBJ1-5; D is possibly TRBD1 (6 bases). This CDR3 is built from 15 residues. V was cut by 8 bases and J by 0 bases, with 14 bases left in between. Germline V lookup: CDR1 KGHSH, CDR2 LQKENI. Written as DNA, the CDR3 is TGTGCCAGCAGCCCGACAGGATATAGCAATCAGCCCCAGCATTTT. Its protein is CASSPTGYSNQPQHF.

This clonotype was seen more than once but under ten times. V usage is TRBV7-6 and J usage is TRBJ1-2, with 7 bases lining up with TRBD1. Per germline, CDR1 SGHVS and CDR2 FNYEAQ. V shed 5 bases, J shed 4 bases, and the junction held 10 bases outside the gene matches. This CDR3 comprises 15 residues. The CDR3 nucleotides read TGTGCCAGCAGCAGAACCGAAGGGACAGTCTATGGCTACACCTTC. This encodes CASSRTEGTVYGYTF.

This clonotype was recorded a few times. The chain couples TRBV28 to TRBJ1-1, with 10 bases lining up with TRBD1. The germline V gene has CDR1 MDHEN and CDR2 SYDVKM. CDR3 length equals 15 residues. V trimming: 5 bases; J trimming: 3 bases; junction bases outside the gene matches: 6. The CDR3 protein is CASSPAGQGYTEAFF. The CDR3 region has the DNA TGTGCCAGCAGTCCCGCGGGACAGGGGTACACTGAAGCTTTCTTT. The full variable domain, in which reference TRBV28 and TRBJ1-1 provide the parts outside the CDR3, is DVKVTQSSRYLVKRTGEKVFLECVQDMDHENMFWYRQDPGLGLRLIYFSYDVKMKEKGDIPEGYSVSREKKERFSLILESASTNQTSMYLCASSPAGQGYTEAFFGQGTRLTVV.

This clonotype was counted a few times. The chain carries TRBV20-1 and TRBJ2-7; TRBD2 matches at 12 bases. The CDR3 consists of 14 residues. With V trimmed by 3 bases and J by 2 bases, 2 bases remained unmatched. Germline V gives CDR1 DFQATT, CDR2 SNEGSKA (reference sequence). This chain's CDR3 is CSASGLAGTYEQYF. In nucleotides, the CDR3 is TGCAGTGCTAGTGGACTAGCGGGGACCTACGAGCAGTACTTC.

V usage is TRBV13 and J usage is TRBJ1-1; D unclear. CDR3 length equals 14 residues. Germline V gene lookup returns CDR1 PRHDT and CDR2 FYEKMQ (reference sequence). Trimming took 4 bases from V and 1 from J, leaving 10 bases between them. CDR3 sequence reads: CASSSAEENTEAFF. DNA of the CDR3: TGTGCCAGCAGCTCCGCGGAGGAGAACACTGAAGCTTTCTTT.

This clonotype was seen more than once but under ten times. The rearrangement links TRBV5-1 to TRBJ2-5; 11 bases map to TRBD2. The CDR3 extends over 16 amino acids. V shed 4 bases and J 2 bases; nucleotides not matched to a gene: 7. The germline CDR1 and CDR2 sequences are SGHRS and YFSETQ. The CDR3 bases are TGCGCCAGCAGCCGAACGGGACTAGCGGCACAAGAGACCCAGTACTTC. Translation gives CASSRTGLAAQETQYF. The full variable domain, its missing parts supplied by reference TRBV5-1 and TRBJ2-5, is KAGVTQTPRYLIKTRGQQVTLSCSPISGHRSVSWYQQTPGQGLQFLFEYFSETQRNKGNFPGRFSGRQFSNSRSEMNVSTLELGDSALYLCASSRTGLAAQETQYFGPGTRLLVL.

The chain employs TRBV5-1 and TRBJ2-7; D may be TRBD1 (5 bases). This CDR3 has 13 residues. Germline CDR1 reads SGHRS; CDR2 reads YFSETQ. V was cut by 1 base and J by 3 bases, with 8 bases left in between. Here the CDR3 DNA reads TGCGCCAGCAGCTTGCAGGGTTACTACGAGCAGTACTTC. Its protein product is CASSLQGYYEQYF.

J is TRBJ1-6 and V is TRBV12-3 or TRBV12-4, with TRBD1 identical over 7 bases. Trimming took 4 bases from V and 7 from J; bases not matched to a gene: 7. The CDR3 extends over 15 amino acids. CDR3 amino acids: CASSSTGAGNSPLHF. In DNA, the CDR3 is TGTGCCAGCAGTTCCACAGGGGCAGGGAATTCACCCCTCCACTTT.

This clonotype came up a few times. The chain has TRBV4-3 and TRBJ1-5; 8 bases are a match to TRBD1. Germline V gene data show CDR1 as LGHNA and CDR2 as YSLEER. CDR3 size: 14 residues. The J segment lost 6 bases and the V segment lost 4 bases, leaving 5 bases of the junction unmatched. The DNA of the CDR3 is TGCGCCAGCAGCCCCCGAACAGGGGGTCAGCCCCAGCATTTT. Translating it yields CASSPRTGGQPQHF.

The chain recombines TRBV29-1 with TRBJ1-6, with a possible D match to TRBD1 (5 bases). CDR3 length: 13 amino acids. The V gene's germline CDR1 is SQVTM and CDR2 ANQGSEA. The V and J ends lost 4 bases and 7 bases respectively, with 11 bases between them. In DNA form, the CDR3 reads TGCAGCGTTGGAGTAGGGGAAAATTCACCCCTCCACTTT. Translation gives CSVGVGENSPLHF.

CDR3 amino acids: CASSLGSHTQYF. The CDR3 coding sequence is TGTGCCAGCAGCTTAGGATCTCATACGCAGTATTTT. This chain uses TRBV7-2 with TRBJ2-3; D unclear. The ends were cut back, 1 base at V and 7 bases at J, with 6 bases in the middle. The germline V gene encodes CDR1 SGHTA and CDR2 FQGNSA. The CDR3 length is 12 residues.

This clonotype was seen a handful of times. The J gene is TRBJ2-6, the V gene TRBV6-5; D unclear. The V gene's germline CDR1 is MNHEY and CDR2 SVGAGI. Trimming left V 0 bases short and J 0 bases short, with 9 bases between. CDR3 length: 17 amino acids. DNA for the CDR3: TGTGCCAGCAGTTACTCGAGTTCTTCCTCTGGGGCCAACGTCCTGACTTTC. Its protein is CASSYSSSSSGANVLTF.

This clonotype was counted ten times or more. V is TRBV6-5 and J is TRBJ1-4, with D perhaps TRBD1 (6 bases). The CDR3 is 15 residues long. The V gene lost 7 bases and the J gene lost 7 bases, with 19 bases spanning the gap. Germline CDR1 is MNHEY and CDR2 is SVGAGI. The CDR3 is CASKPTGAAGEKLFF. In DNA form, the CDR3 reads TGTGCCAGCAAGCCCACGGGGGCTGCGGGTGAAAAACTGTTTTTT.

This clonotype was seen repeatedly, ten times or more. V gene TRBV3-1 combines with J gene TRBJ1-3; 10 bases are shared with TRBD1. CDR1 is LGHDT, CDR2 YNNKEL, per germline (reference sequence). V lost 4 bases to trimming and J lost 4 bases; unmatched junction nucleotides: 4. CDR3 size: 15 residues. CDR3 sequence: CASSRQGAKGNTIYF. The CDR3 DNA reads TGTGCCAGCAGCCGACAGGGGGCAAAAGGAAACACCATATATTTT.

This clonotype was detected ten times or more. The rearrangement links TRBV20-1 to TRBJ2-3; D is possibly TRBD1 (5 bases). This CDR3 contains 15 residues. Germline V lookup: CDR1 DFQATT, CDR2 SNEGSKA (reference sequence). The germline V and J ends were trimmed by 0 bases and 0 bases, with 10 bases remaining between them. This CDR3 reads CSARDVPGSTDTQYF. The CDR3 DNA sequence: TGCAGTGCTAGAGATGTACCAGGGAGCACAGATACGCAGTATTTT.